This T cell receptor (beta chain) originates from a study of T-cell memory formation after mild COVID-19. The CDR3 runs to 17 residues. V lost 5 bases and J lost 1, with 20 bases in between. Germline loops: CDR1 LGHDT, CDR2 YNNKEL (reference sequence). This clonotype was recorded a few times. Each CDR3 protein is one row after TCRdb ran MiXCR on the 5' RACE reads. This sample yields about 400,000 distinct CDR3 sequences, of which around 22% are seen a single time; around 13% belongs to the top ten. This sequence was found in an adult woman who had mild COVID-19 (a few samples of this study predate the infection). Cell type and time point are not known. The chain carries TRBV3-1 and TRBJ1-1, with D possibly TRBD1 on 5 matching bases. The sequenced sample consisted of PBMCs or a T cell subset sorted from them (not recorded which). The CDR3 nucleotides read TGTGCCAGCAGCACGACTTGGGGCGAGAGAGGGAACACTGAAGCTTTCTTT. Translating it yields CASSTTWGERGNTEAFF.